The source of this TCR beta chain is a study of blood T cell repertoires in COVID-19. Across the study: Specimens from acute and convalescent COVID-19 originated in the United States, Italy and Spain.

The ends were cut back, 5 bases at V and 0 bases at J, with 7 bases in the middle. CDR3 length equals 13 residues. The assay was immunoSEQ multiplex PCR, and TCRdb's table has in-frame clones only and misses some. The sample has under 200,000 clones; roughly 86% are singletons. The source material was peripheral blood. The chain joins TRBV12-3 or TRBV12-4 to TRBJ1-1; no firm D call. The receptor was isolated from a woman aged 55-75 years who had recovered from COVID-19. The CDR3 reads CASSKTVNTEAFF. For the CDR3, the DNA is TGTGCCAGCAGTAAAACGGTGAACACTGAAGCTTTCTTT.